This is a list of T cell receptor beta chains from one sample in a study of control samples from healthy donors and cancer patients. Some clones are missing from TCRdb's copy, which holds only in-frame ones; the method was immunoSEQ multiplex PCR. The data show tens of thousands of clones, roughly 90% seen once. The sequencing input was PBMCs. Source of these receptors: a man aged 40-49 years with colorectal cancer. CDR3s include the opening cysteine and the closing phenylalanine or tryptophan. Fields, in order: J gene, D gene, clone size, V gene, CDR3 DNA, CDR3 protein. The D gene is left open where the match is weak. Size is stated for part of the rows, as once, few or many counts, or as a class when the clone is expanded.

j_gene: TRBJ1-5
d_gene: -
abundance: -
v_gene: TRBV24-1
CDR3nt: TGTGCCACCAGTGATTTGCGTCAAAATCAGCCCCAGCATTTT
CDR3aa: CATSDLRQNQPQHF

j_gene: TRBJ2-7
d_gene: TRBD2
abundance: -
v_gene: TRBV4-1
CDR3nt: TGCGCCAGCAGCCAAGGTGGCGGGGGGGCCTACGAGCAGTACTTC
CDR3aa: CASSQGGGGAYEQYF

j_gene: TRBJ2-3
d_gene: -
abundance: -
v_gene: TRBV5-4
CDR3nt: TGTGCCAGCAGCCGTCCCAGCACAGATACGCAGTATTTT
CDR3aa: CASSRPSTDTQYF

j_gene: TRBJ1-1
d_gene: -
abundance: -
v_gene: TRBV7-6
CDR3nt: TGTGCCAGCAGCAGAGGACTGAACACTGAAGCTTTCTTT
CDR3aa: CASSRGLNTEAFF

j_gene: TRBJ2-3
d_gene: TRBD1
abundance: -
v_gene: TRBV5-6
CDR3nt: TGTGCCAGCAGCAAAAGAGACAGGGGAATTTCAGATACGCAGTATTTT
CDR3aa: CASSKRDRGISDTQYF

j_gene: TRBJ2-3
d_gene: -
abundance: -
v_gene: TRBV29-1
CDR3nt: TGCAGCGTTGTTTTCCGGGGGCCGGATACGCAGTATTTT
CDR3aa: CSVVFRGPDTQYF

j_gene: TRBJ2-3
d_gene: TRBD2
abundance: -
v_gene: TRBV15
CDR3nt: TGTGCCACCAGCAGAGCAGGGACTAGCGGGGGGGCGGGGTCAGATACGCAGTATTTT
CDR3aa: CATSRAGTSGGAGSDTQYF

j_gene: TRBJ1-1
d_gene: TRBD1
abundance: -
v_gene: TRBV2
CDR3nt: TGTGCCAGCATGAAGGACAGGGAAGGCACTGAAGCTTTCTTT
CDR3aa: CASMKDREGTEAFF

j_gene: TRBJ2-7
d_gene: -
abundance: medium-sized
v_gene: TRBV7-9
CDR3nt: TGTGCCAGCAGCTTCGGGTCTGCGGGGAACTCCTACGAGCAGTACTTC
CDR3aa: CASSFGSAGNSYEQYF

j_gene: TRBJ2-1
d_gene: TRBD1
abundance: -
v_gene: TRBV12-3/TRBV12-4
CDR3nt: TGTGCCAGCAGTCTCCGACAGGGTGGAGAGCAGTTCTTC
CDR3aa: CASSLRQGGEQFF

j_gene: TRBJ2-2
d_gene: -
abundance: few
v_gene: TRBV16
CDR3nt: TGTGCCAGCAGCCAATTGGACAGTAGAACCGGGGAGCTGTTTTTT
CDR3aa: CASSQLDSRTGELFF

j_gene: TRBJ2-1
d_gene: TRBD1
abundance: -
v_gene: TRBV9
CDR3nt: TGTGCCAGCAGCGCCGCGACAGGGACCCACAATGAGCAGTTCTTC
CDR3aa: CASSAATGTHNEQFF

j_gene: TRBJ1-1
d_gene: -
abundance: -
v_gene: TRBV6-5
CDR3nt: TGTGCCAGCAGTTCCACAATGAACACTGAAGCTTTCTTT
CDR3aa: CASSSTMNTEAFF

j_gene: TRBJ1-2
d_gene: TRBD1
abundance: -
v_gene: TRBV30
CDR3nt: TGTGCCTGGAGTCCAGGGGGAAACTATGGCTACACCTTC
CDR3aa: CAWSPGGNYGYTF

j_gene: TRBJ1-6
d_gene: -
abundance: -
v_gene: TRBV5-1
CDR3nt: TGCGCCAGCAGCTTGGGTTCGGGGGTGACTAATTCACCCCTCCACTTT
CDR3aa: CASSLGSGVTNSPLHF

j_gene: TRBJ1-1
d_gene: -
abundance: -
v_gene: TRBV3-1/TRBV3-2
CDR3nt: TGTGCCAGCAGCCGCGAACCGACCGTTAGGGGTGAAGCTTTCTTT
CDR3aa: CASSREPTVRGEAFF

j_gene: TRBJ1-1
d_gene: -
abundance: -
v_gene: TRBV12-3/TRBV12-4
CDR3nt: TGTGCCAGCAGCTATGGACCTCACACTGAAGCTTTCTTT
CDR3aa: CASSYGPHTEAFF

j_gene: TRBJ2-1
d_gene: TRBD1
abundance: -
v_gene: TRBV29-1
CDR3nt: TGCAGCGTTGAAGATCCGGACAGGGCGAATGAGCAGTTCTTC
CDR3aa: CSVEDPDRANEQFF

j_gene: TRBJ1-3
d_gene: TRBD1
abundance: -
v_gene: TRBV7-8
CDR3nt: TGTGCCAGCAGCCTTACAACAGGGGGGAACTCTGGAAACACCATATATTTT
CDR3aa: CASSLTTGGNSGNTIYF

j_gene: TRBJ2-3
d_gene: TRBD1
abundance: -
v_gene: TRBV9
CDR3nt: TGTGCCAGCAGCGTGGAAGGGGGCCCAACAGATACGCAGTATTTT
CDR3aa: CASSVEGGPTDTQYF

j_gene: TRBJ2-3
d_gene: TRBD1
abundance: -
v_gene: TRBV7-3
CDR3nt: TGTGCCAGCAGCCCAAGGTCCAGGGGGCGTACGCCTCGCCTTACAGATACGCAGTATTTT
CDR3aa: CASSPRSRGRTPRLTDTQYF

j_gene: TRBJ1-5
d_gene: -
abundance: once
v_gene: TRBV19
CDR3nt: TGTGCCAGTAGTAGCGACAGGTCGGGCCGGGGGCCCCAGCATTTT
CDR3aa: CASSSDRSGRGPQHF

j_gene: TRBJ2-1
d_gene: -
abundance: -
v_gene: TRBV7-9
CDR3nt: TGTGCCAGCAGCATCGACCACAATGAGCAGTTCTTC
CDR3aa: CASSIDHNEQFF

j_gene: TRBJ2-7
d_gene: -
abundance: few
v_gene: TRBV6-5
CDR3nt: TGTGCCAGCAGTCGAAGGGGCCTGTGGCAGTACTTC
CDR3aa: CASSRRGLWQYF

j_gene: TRBJ2-5
d_gene: TRBD2
abundance: -
v_gene: TRBV5-1
CDR3nt: TGCGCCAGCAGCTTGAGCGGGGGCCAGGAGACCCAGTACTTC
CDR3aa: CASSLSGGQETQYF

j_gene: TRBJ2-7
d_gene: -
abundance: -
v_gene: TRBV11-2
CDR3nt: TGTGCCAGCAGCTTAGAGGCCGGCGTCTACGAGCAGTACTTC
CDR3aa: CASSLEAGVYEQYF

j_gene: TRBJ1-5
d_gene: -
abundance: few
v_gene: TRBV19
CDR3nt: TGTGCCAGTAGTGCGTGGGCCTATCAGCCCCAGCATTTT
CDR3aa: CASSAWAYQPQHF

j_gene: TRBJ1-1
d_gene: -
abundance: few
v_gene: TRBV14
CDR3nt: TGTGCCAGCAGCGTCAAGCCCATGAACACTGAAGCTTTCTTT
CDR3aa: CASSVKPMNTEAFF

j_gene: TRBJ2-7
d_gene: -
abundance: -
v_gene: TRBV12-2
CDR3nt: TGTGCAAGTCGCTTAGCAGGGCAGGCCCCAACCTACGAGCAGTACTTC
CDR3aa: CASRLAGQAPTYEQYF

j_gene: TRBJ2-3
d_gene: TRBD2
abundance: -
v_gene: TRBV4-3
CDR3nt: TGCGCCAGCAGCCAAGGGGGCGGGGGGGCCCCGGATACGCAGTATTTT
CDR3aa: CASSQGGGGAPDTQYF

j_gene: TRBJ1-1
d_gene: -
abundance: -
v_gene: TRBV2
CDR3nt: TGTGCCAGCAGTGAAAGGAGGATGAACACTGAAGCTTTCTTT
CDR3aa: CASSERRMNTEAFF

j_gene: TRBJ1-6
d_gene: -
abundance: -
v_gene: TRBV6-1
CDR3nt: TGTGCCAGCAGTGGCCCGGGGGGGTCGGAGTATTCACCCCTCCACTTT
CDR3aa: CASSGPGGSEYSPLHF

j_gene: TRBJ2-7
d_gene: TRBD1
abundance: -
v_gene: TRBV24-1
CDR3nt: TGTGCCACCAGTGATTTGGGACAGGGACACGAGCAGTACTTC
CDR3aa: CATSDLGQGHEQYF

j_gene: TRBJ2-3
d_gene: TRBD2
abundance: -
v_gene: TRBV5-1
CDR3nt: TGCGCCAGCAGCTTAGTAGCGGGGGTCAGCACAGATACGCAGTATTTT
CDR3aa: CASSLVAGVSTDTQYF

j_gene: TRBJ2-2
d_gene: TRBD2
abundance: -
v_gene: TRBV9
CDR3nt: TGTGCCAGCAGCGTAGGGAGCGGGGCCACCGGGGAGCTGTTTTTT
CDR3aa: CASSVGSGATGELFF

j_gene: TRBJ2-3
d_gene: -
abundance: -
v_gene: TRBV6-5
CDR3nt: TGTGCCAGCAGTTACGACCTCACAGATACGCAGTATTTT
CDR3aa: CASSYDLTDTQYF

j_gene: TRBJ1-2
d_gene: -
abundance: -
v_gene: TRBV9
CDR3nt: TGTGCCAGCAGGCCTAATCCAACCGGGATGCGAGGCGATGGCTACACCTTC
CDR3aa: CASRPNPTGMRGDGYTF

j_gene: TRBJ2-5
d_gene: -
abundance: -
v_gene: TRBV2
CDR3nt: TGTGCCAGCAGTGGCCGAGAGACCCAGTACTTC
CDR3aa: CASSGRETQYF

j_gene: TRBJ1-5
d_gene: -
abundance: -
v_gene: TRBV11-3
CDR3nt: TGTGCCCCCCGAGACGGGGTTAGCAATCAGCCCCAGCATTTT
CDR3aa: CAPRDGVSNQPQHF

j_gene: TRBJ1-4
d_gene: -
abundance: few
v_gene: TRBV29-1
CDR3nt: TGCAGCGTTGCCGTAGGGGTTAATGAAAAACTGTTTTTT
CDR3aa: CSVAVGVNEKLFF

j_gene: TRBJ2-7
d_gene: TRBD1
abundance: once
v_gene: TRBV9
CDR3nt: TGTGCCAGCAGCCTGACAGGGGGCAAAAACGAGCAGTACTTC
CDR3aa: CASSLTGGKNEQYF

j_gene: TRBJ1-1
d_gene: -
abundance: -
v_gene: TRBV3-1/TRBV3-2
CDR3nt: TGTGCCAGCAGCCAAGGGGAAGCTGAAGCTTTCTTT
CDR3aa: CASSQGEAEAFF

j_gene: TRBJ1-2
d_gene: -
abundance: -
v_gene: TRBV13
CDR3nt: TGTGCCAGCAGCCTTAATGAGGGACTGAGCCAGACCTACACCTTC
CDR3aa: CASSLNEGLSQTYTF

j_gene: TRBJ1-1
d_gene: -
abundance: -
v_gene: TRBV20-1
CDR3nt: TGCAGTGCTACCGACGTTCGTAGAGCTTTCTTT
CDR3aa: CSATDVRRAFF

j_gene: TRBJ1-1
d_gene: -
abundance: -
v_gene: TRBV27
CDR3nt: TGTGCCAGCAGTTTCTTGGTAGGCGGTGAAGCTTTCTTT
CDR3aa: CASSFLVGGEAFF

j_gene: TRBJ2-3
d_gene: -
abundance: -
v_gene: TRBV11-3
CDR3nt: TGTGCCAGCAGCTCAGGACCACGGGATACGCAGTATTTT
CDR3aa: CASSSGPRDTQYF

j_gene: TRBJ1-2
d_gene: TRBD1
abundance: -
v_gene: TRBV19
CDR3nt: TGTGCCAGTAGTCCGGACAGGGGGTATGGCTACACCTTC
CDR3aa: CASSPDRGYGYTF

j_gene: TRBJ2-5
d_gene: TRBD1
abundance: -
v_gene: TRBV7-8
CDR3nt: TGTGCCAGCAGCCATACTGACAGGGGGCTGAGAGAGACCCAGTACTTC
CDR3aa: CASSHTDRGLRETQYF

j_gene: TRBJ1-4
d_gene: -
abundance: -
v_gene: TRBV3-1/TRBV3-2
CDR3nt: TGTGCCAGCAGCCAGGCAGGGGAAAATGAAAAACTGTTTTTT
CDR3aa: CASSQAGENEKLFF

j_gene: TRBJ1-3
d_gene: -
abundance: -
v_gene: TRBV30
CDR3nt: TGTGCCTGGAGGCCCGGCGGCTCTGGAAACACCATATATTTT
CDR3aa: CAWRPGGSGNTIYF

j_gene: TRBJ1-2
d_gene: TRBD1
abundance: -
v_gene: TRBV6-5
CDR3nt: TGTGCCAGCAGGGACAGGCGCGGCTACACCTTC
CDR3aa: CASRDRRGYTF

j_gene: TRBJ1-1
d_gene: -
abundance: once
v_gene: TRBV5-1
CDR3nt: TGCGCCAGCAGCTTGGAAGGCCAGGGATCCACTGAAGCTTTCTTT
CDR3aa: CASSLEGQGSTEAFF

j_gene: TRBJ1-3
d_gene: TRBD1
abundance: once
v_gene: TRBV9
CDR3nt: TGTGCCAGCAGGAGACAGGGGCGTGGGTCTTCTGGAAACACCATATATTTT
CDR3aa: CASRRQGRGSSGNTIYF

j_gene: TRBJ2-5
d_gene: TRBD2
abundance: -
v_gene: TRBV5-6
CDR3nt: TGTGCCAGCAGCTACCCGACCGGGGCGGGGGGTGGAGAGACCCAGTACTTC
CDR3aa: CASSYPTGAGGGETQYF

j_gene: TRBJ2-7
d_gene: -
abundance: -
v_gene: TRBV10-2
CDR3nt: TGCGCCAGCAGATCATCGACAGGATACCTCTCCTACGAGCAGTACTTC
CDR3aa: CASRSSTGYLSYEQYF

j_gene: TRBJ2-7
d_gene: TRBD1
abundance: -
v_gene: TRBV29-1
CDR3nt: TGCAGCGTTGAGTCCGGGAGACAGGGGGACGAGCAGTACTTC
CDR3aa: CSVESGRQGDEQYF

j_gene: TRBJ2-1
d_gene: TRBD2
abundance: few
v_gene: TRBV9
CDR3nt: TGTGCCAGCAGTCGAAGCGGGGGGGACAATGAGCAGTTCTTC
CDR3aa: CASSRSGGDNEQFF

j_gene: TRBJ2-7
d_gene: -
abundance: -
v_gene: TRBV6-5
CDR3nt: TGTGCCAGCAGGCGAGACAGTCCAACCGAGCAGTACTTC
CDR3aa: CASRRDSPTEQYF

j_gene: TRBJ2-2
d_gene: -
abundance: -
v_gene: TRBV2
CDR3nt: TGTGCCAGCAGTGAGTCAGGGACGAACACCGGGGAGCTGTTTTTT
CDR3aa: CASSESGTNTGELFF